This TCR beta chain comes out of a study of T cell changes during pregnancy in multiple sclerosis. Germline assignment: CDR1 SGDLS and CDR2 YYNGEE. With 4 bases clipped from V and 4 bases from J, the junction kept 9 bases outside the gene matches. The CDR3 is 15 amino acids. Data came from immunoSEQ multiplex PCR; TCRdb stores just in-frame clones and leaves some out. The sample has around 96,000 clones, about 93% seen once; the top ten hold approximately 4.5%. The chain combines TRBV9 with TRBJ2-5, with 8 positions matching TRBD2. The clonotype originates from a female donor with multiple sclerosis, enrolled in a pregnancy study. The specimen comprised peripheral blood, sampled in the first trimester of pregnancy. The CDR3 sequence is CASSSEAGGGETQYF. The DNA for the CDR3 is TGTGCCAGCAGCTCCGAGGCGGGGGGAGGAGAGACCCAGTACTTC.